This TCR beta chain appears in the sequencing data of a study of CD8 T cells in Susac syndrome. V shed 5 bases, J shed 5 bases, and the junction held 6 bases outside the gene matches. The germline gives CDR1 KGHSH, CDR2 LQKENI. The CDR3 length is 15 residues. An amount of RNA that ranged from roughly 0.45 to 1 ug was reverse transcribed with random hexamers. A single record per CDR3 protein comes from TCRdb applying MiXCR to the immunoSEQ multiplex PCR reads. This table holds approximately 150,000 distinct CDR3 sequences, 94% found once. The sequence came from a human donor with multiple sclerosis. The V call is TRBV18, the J call TRBJ1-5; TRBD1 agrees at 10 bases. Sequencing used CD4+ T cells from PBMCs. The CDR3 loop reads CASSKETGGDQPQHF. In nucleotides, the CDR3 is TGTGCCAGCTCAAAGGAGACAGGGGGCGATCAGCCCCAGCATTTT.